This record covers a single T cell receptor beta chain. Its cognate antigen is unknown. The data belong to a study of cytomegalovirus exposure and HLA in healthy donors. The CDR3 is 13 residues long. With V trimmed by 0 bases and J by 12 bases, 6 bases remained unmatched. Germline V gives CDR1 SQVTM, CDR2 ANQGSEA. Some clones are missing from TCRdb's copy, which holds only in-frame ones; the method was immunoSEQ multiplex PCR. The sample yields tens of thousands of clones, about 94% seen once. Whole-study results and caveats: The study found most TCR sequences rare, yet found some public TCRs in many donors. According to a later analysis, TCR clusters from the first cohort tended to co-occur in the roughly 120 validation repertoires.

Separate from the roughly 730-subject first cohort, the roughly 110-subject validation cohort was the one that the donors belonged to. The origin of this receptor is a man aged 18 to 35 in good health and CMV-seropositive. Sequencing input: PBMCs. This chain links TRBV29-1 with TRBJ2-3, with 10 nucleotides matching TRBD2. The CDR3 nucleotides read TGCAGCGTTGAAGACCCAAGCGGGAGGGATCAGTATTTT. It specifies CSVEDPSGRDQYF.